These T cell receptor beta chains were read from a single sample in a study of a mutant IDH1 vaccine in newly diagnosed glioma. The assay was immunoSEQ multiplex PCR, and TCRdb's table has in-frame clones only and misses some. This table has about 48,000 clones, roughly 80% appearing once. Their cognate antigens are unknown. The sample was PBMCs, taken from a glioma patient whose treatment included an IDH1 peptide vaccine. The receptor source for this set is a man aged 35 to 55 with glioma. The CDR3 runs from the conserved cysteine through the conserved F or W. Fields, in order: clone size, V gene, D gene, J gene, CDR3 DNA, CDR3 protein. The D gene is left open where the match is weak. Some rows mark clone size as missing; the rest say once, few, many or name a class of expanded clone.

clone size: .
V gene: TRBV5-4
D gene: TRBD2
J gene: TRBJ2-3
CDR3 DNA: TGTGCCAGCAGCTTTAGCGGGGGCACAGATACGCAGTATTTT
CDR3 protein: CASSFSGGTDTQYF

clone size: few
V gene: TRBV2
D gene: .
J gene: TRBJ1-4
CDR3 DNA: TGTGCCAGCAGTGAAAGCGTCAGGGCAACTAATGAAAAACTGTTTTTT
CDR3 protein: CASSESVRATNEKLFF

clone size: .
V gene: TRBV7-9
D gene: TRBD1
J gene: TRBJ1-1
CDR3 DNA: TGTGCCAGCAACCCAACAGGGGGTTCTGCTTTCTTT
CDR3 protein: CASNPTGGSAFF

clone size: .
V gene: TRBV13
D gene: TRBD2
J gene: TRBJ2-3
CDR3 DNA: TGTGCCAGCAGCTCGGGCGGGGCGGGAGGGGATACGCAGTATTTT
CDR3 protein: CASSSGGAGGDTQYF

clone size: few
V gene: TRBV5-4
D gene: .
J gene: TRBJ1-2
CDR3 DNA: TGTGCCAGCAGCTCCCTAAACCTCCCTGGCTACACCTTC
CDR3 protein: CASSSLNLPGYTF

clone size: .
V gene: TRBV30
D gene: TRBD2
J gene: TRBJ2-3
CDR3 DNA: TGTGCCTGGAGTCAGTACGTCAGCGGGGGGGCCTGGTATTTT
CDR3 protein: CAWSQYVSGGAWYF

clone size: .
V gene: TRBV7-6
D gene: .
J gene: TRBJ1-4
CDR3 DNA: TGTGCCAGCAGCTTTTCGGGACGGAATGAAAAACTGTTTTTT
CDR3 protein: CASSFSGRNEKLFF

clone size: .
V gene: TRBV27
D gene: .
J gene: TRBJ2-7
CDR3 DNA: TGTGCCAGCAGTCTATCCGGCTCCTCCTACGAGCAGTACTTC
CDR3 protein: CASSLSGSSYEQYF

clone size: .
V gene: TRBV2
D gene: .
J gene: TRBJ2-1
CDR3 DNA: TGTGCCAGCAGGCCGGGACTCACCCTTGAGGAGCAGTTCTTC
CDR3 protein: CASRPGLTLEEQFF

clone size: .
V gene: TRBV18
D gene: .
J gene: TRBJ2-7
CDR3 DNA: TGTGCCAGCTCACAAGACCCGGGTCCCTACGAGCAGTACTTC
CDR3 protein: CASSQDPGPYEQYF

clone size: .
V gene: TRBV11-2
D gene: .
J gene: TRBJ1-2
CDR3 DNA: TGTGCCAGCAGCCTGGCGGGCTATGGCTACACCTTC
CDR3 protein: CASSLAGYGYTF

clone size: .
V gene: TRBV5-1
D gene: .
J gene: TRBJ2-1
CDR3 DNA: TGCGCCAGCAGCTCCGGACGGGGTCGGTACAATGAGCAGTTCTTC
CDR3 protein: CASSSGRGRYNEQFF

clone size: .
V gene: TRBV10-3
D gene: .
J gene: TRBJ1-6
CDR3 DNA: TGTGCCATCAGTGACAGGTGGGATTCACCCCTCCACTTT
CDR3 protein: CAISDRWDSPLHF

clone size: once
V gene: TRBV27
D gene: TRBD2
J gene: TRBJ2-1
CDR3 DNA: TGTGCCAGCAGGACTAGCGGTTACAATGAGCAGTTCTTC
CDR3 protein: CASRTSGYNEQFF

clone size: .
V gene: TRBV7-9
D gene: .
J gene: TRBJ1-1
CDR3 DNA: TGTGCCAGCATGCCAGGGAACACTGAAGCTTTCTTT
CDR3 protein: CASMPGNTEAFF

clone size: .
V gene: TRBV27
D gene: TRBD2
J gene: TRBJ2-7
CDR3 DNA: TGTGCCAGCAGTTTATGGGCCGGGGGGGGAATCTACGAGCAGTACTTC
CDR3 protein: CASSLWAGGGIYEQYF

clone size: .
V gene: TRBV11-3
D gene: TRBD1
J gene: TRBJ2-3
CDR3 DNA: TGTGCCAGCAGCTTAGGGGACAGGCACACAGATACGCAGTATTTT
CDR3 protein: CASSLGDRHTDTQYF

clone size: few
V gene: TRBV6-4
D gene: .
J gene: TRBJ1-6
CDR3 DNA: TGTGCCAGCAGTGACGGGAATTCACCCCTCCACTTT
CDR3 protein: CASSDGNSPLHF

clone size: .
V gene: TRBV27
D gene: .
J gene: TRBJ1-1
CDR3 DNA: TGTGCCAGCAGTGTGAACGGGGGTATAGTTGAAGCTTTCTTT
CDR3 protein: CASSVNGGIVEAFF

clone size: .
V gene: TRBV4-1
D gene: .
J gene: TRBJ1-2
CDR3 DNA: TGCGCCAGCAGCCAAGTTGGGGGCAGTGGCTACACCTTC
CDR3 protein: CASSQVGGSGYTF

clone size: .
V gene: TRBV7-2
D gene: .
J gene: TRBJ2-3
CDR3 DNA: TGTGCCACCCGCCTACGGACAGATACGCAGTATTTT
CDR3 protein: CATRLRTDTQYF

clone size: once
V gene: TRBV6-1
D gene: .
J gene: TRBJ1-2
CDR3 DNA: TGTGCCAGCAGTGAGGCGAGGGGGACATATGGCTACACCTTC
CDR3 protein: CASSEARGTYGYTF

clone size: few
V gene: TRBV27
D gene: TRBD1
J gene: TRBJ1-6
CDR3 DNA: TGTGCCAGCAGCAAAGGACAGGGAGGGTCACCCCTCCACTTT
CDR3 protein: CASSKGQGGSPLHF

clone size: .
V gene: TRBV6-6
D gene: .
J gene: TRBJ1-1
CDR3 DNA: TGTGCCAGCAGAAGTGACATAAACACTGAAGCTTTCTTT
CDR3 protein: CASRSDINTEAFF

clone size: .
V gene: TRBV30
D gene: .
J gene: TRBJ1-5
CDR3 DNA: TGTGCCTGGAGTGTAGGGTTGACGGGCAATCAGCCCCAGCATTTT
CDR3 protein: CAWSVGLTGNQPQHF

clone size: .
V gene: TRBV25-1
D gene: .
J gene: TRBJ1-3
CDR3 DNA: TGTGCCAGCAGTGACAGCCGCTCTGGAAACACCATATATTTT
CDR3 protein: CASSDSRSGNTIYF

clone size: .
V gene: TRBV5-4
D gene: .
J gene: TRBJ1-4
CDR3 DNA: TGTGCCAGCAGCTTGCAATCCGGGACACCAGAAAAACTGTTTTTT
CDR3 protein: CASSLQSGTPEKLFF

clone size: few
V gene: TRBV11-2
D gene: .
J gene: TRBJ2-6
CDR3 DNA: TGTGCCAGCAGCTTAGGGGGCACTGGGGCCAACGTCCTGACTTTC
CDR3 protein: CASSLGGTGANVLTF

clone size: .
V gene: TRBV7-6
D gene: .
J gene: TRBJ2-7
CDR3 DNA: TGTGCCAGCAGCTTAGGGGCAGGGACGAGCGAGCAGTACTTC
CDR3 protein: CASSLGAGTSEQYF

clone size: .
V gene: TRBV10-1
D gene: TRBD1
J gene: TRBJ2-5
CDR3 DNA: TGCGCCAGCAGTACGGGGACAGCGCCAGAGACCCAGTACTTC
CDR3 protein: CASSTGTAPETQYF

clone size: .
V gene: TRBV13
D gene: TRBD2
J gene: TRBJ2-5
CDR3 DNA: TGTGCCAGCAGCCTGACGACTAGCGGGGGCAACAGGGAGACCCAGTACTTC
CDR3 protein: CASSLTTSGGNRETQYF

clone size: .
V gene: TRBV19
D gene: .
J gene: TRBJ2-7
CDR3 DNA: TGTGCCAGTAGTATCGTCGGCAGGCACGAGCAGTACTTC
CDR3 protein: CASSIVGRHEQYF

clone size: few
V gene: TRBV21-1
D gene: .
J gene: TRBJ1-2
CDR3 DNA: TGTGCCAGCAGCACCGACAGGGAGGGGAGTGGCTACACCTTC
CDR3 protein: CASSTDREGSGYTF

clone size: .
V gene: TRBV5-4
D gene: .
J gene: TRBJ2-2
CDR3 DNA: TGTGCCAGCAGCTTGGAATTAGGCGGGGAGCTGTTTTTT
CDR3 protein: CASSLELGGELFF

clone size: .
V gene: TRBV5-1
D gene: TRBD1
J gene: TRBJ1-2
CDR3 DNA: TGCGCCAGCAGTTCGGGACAGGAGGTGGGCTACACCTTC
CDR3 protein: CASSSGQEVGYTF

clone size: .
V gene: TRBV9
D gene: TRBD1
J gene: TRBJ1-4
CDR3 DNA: TGTGCCAGCAGCCCGGGACAGGGCGTGACTAATGAAAAACTGTTTTTT
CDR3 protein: CASSPGQGVTNEKLFF

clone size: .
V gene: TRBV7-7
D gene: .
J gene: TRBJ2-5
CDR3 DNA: TGTGCCAGCAGCTCCTTACCAGGGGGGCAAGAGACCCAGTACTTC
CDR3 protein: CASSSLPGGQETQYF

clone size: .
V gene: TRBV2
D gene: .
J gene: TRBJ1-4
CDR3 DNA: TGTGCCAGCCTTCGGGACTATAATGAAAAACTGTTTTTT
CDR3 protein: CASLRDYNEKLFF

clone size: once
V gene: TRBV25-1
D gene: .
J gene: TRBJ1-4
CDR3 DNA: TGTGCCAGCAGCTCAGGGTCAACTAATGAAAAACTGTTTTTT
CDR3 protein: CASSSGSTNEKLFF

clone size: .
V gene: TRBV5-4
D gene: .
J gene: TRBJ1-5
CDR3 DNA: TGTGCCAGCAGCTTGGGAGGGCAGGGAAGCAATCAGCCCCAGCATTTT
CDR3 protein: CASSLGGQGSNQPQHF

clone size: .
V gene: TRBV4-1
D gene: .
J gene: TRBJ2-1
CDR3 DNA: TGCGCCAGCAGCCAAGTGGACATCTTGGCCTACAATGAGCAGTTCTTC
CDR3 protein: CASSQVDILAYNEQFF

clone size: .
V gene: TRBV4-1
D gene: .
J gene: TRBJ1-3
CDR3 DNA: TGCGCCAGCAGCCAAGTTCGGGGCTCTGGAAACACCATATATTTT
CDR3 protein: CASSQVRGSGNTIYF

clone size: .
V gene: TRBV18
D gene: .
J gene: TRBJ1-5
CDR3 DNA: TGTGCCAGCTCTATGTTCGGGCCGGATGATTATAGCAATCAGCCCCAGCATTTT
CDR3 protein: CASSMFGPDDYSNQPQHF

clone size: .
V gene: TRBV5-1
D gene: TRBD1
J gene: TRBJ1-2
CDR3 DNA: TGCGCCAGCAACTCCGGGACAGGGGATGGCTACACCTTC
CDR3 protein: CASNSGTGDGYTF

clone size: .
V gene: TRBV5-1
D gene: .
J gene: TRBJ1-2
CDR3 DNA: TGCGCCAGCAGCCCATACCGGCCTACGGAGGGAGGCTACACCTTC
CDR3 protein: CASSPYRPTEGGYTF

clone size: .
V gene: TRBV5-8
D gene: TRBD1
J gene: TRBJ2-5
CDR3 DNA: TGTGCCAGCAGCCTTCGAACAGGGGGCCCCATTTCGTCCCAGTACTTC
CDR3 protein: CASSLRTGGPISSQYF

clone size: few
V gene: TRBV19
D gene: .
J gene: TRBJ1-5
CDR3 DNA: TGTGCCAGTACCCGGGAGGCCAGGAGCAATCAGCCCCAGCATTTT
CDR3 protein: CASTREARSNQPQHF

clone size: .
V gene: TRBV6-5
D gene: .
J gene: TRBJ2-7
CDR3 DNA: TGTGCCAGCAGCATGGGCCAAGCCTACGAGCAGTACTTC
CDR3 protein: CASSMGQAYEQYF

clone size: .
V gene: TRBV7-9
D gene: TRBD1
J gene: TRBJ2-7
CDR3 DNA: TGTGCCAGCAGCTTAACCGGGACAGGTATAAACGAGCAGTACTTC
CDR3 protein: CASSLTGTGINEQYF

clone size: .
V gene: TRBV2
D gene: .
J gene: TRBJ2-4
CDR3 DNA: TGTGCCAGCAGTTGGGTTCTAGCCAAAAACATTCAGTACTTC
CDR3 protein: CASSWVLAKNIQYF

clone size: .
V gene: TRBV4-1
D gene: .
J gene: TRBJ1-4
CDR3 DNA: TGCGCCAGCAGCCAAGGAGCAGGGGAGAATGAAAAACTGTTTTTT
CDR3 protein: CASSQGAGENEKLFF

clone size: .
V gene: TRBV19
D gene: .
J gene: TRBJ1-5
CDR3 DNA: TGTGCCAGTAGTATTGGGTGGGGTCAGCCCCAGCATTTT
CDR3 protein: CASSIGWGQPQHF

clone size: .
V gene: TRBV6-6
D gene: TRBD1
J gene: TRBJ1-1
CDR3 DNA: TGTGCCAGCAGACCTGCGACAGGGGATGGTACTGAAGCTTTCTTT
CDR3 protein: CASRPATGDGTEAFF

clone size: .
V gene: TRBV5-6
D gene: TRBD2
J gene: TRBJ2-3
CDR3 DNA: TGTGCCAGCAGCAAACTAGCGCTGAACACAGATACGCAGTATTTT
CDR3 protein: CASSKLALNTDTQYF

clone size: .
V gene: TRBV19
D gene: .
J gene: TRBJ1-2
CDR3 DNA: TGTGCCAGTAGGGCCCGGGACACCTATAACTATGGCTACACCTTC
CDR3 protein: CASRARDTYNYGYTF